This is a list of T cell receptor beta chains from one sample in a study of blood T cell repertoires in COVID-19. Using immunoSEQ multiplex PCR, the repertoire was profiled, and TCRdb retains in-frame clones only, with some absent. The data hold about 200,000 clones, with roughly 78% observed a single time. The specimen sequenced was peripheral blood. The receptors shown here come from a woman older than 75 with active or convalescent COVID-19. CDR3s include the opening cysteine and the closing phenylalanine or tryptophan. A D gene is named only where the DNA matches it firmly. Rows give clone size only sometimes, using once, few, many, or a class for an expanded clone.

d_call | j_call | v_call | clone_size | cdr3_nt | cdr3_aa
. | TRBJ1-2 | TRBV7-2 | . | TGTGCCAGCAGCGCCGACAGCTATGGCTACACCTTC | CASSADSYGYTF
TRBD2 | TRBJ2-1 | TRBV28 | . | TGTGCCAGCAGTTTTTCTCGACTAGCGGGGGTGTCCTACAATGAGCAGTTCTTC | CASSFSRLAGVSYNEQFF
. | TRBJ2-7 | TRBV28 | . | TGTGCCAGCAGTTTCCACCTGGGGGGGCTCACCTACGAGCAGTACTTC | CASSFHLGGLTYEQYF
. | TRBJ1-2 | TRBV5-4 | . | TGTGCCAGCAGCCCTAATCCACAGGGCTGGGGGTACTATGGCTACACCTTC | CASSPNPQGWGYYGYTF
. | TRBJ2-6 | TRBV11-2 | . | TGTGCCAGCAGCCCCCGGGTGGGTGGGGCCAACGTCCTGACTTTC | CASSPRVGGANVLTF
TRBD1 | TRBJ2-1 | TRBV5-5 | . | TGTGCCAGCAGCGGTCCGGGACAGGGGGCGAACAATGAGCAGTTCTTC | CASSGPGQGANNEQFF
. | TRBJ1-1 | TRBV5-4 | . | TGTGCCAGCAGCTTGGCCGGGGGGGCGGTCGCTTTCTTT | CASSLAGGAVAFF
TRBD1 | TRBJ1-2 | TRBV5-5 | . | TGTGCCAGCAGCCGCGACAGGGTTATGTACACCTTC | CASSRDRVMYTF
TRBD2 | TRBJ2-3 | TRBV9 | . | TGTGCCAGCAGCGCACCCAGCGGGGGGGCCCCAGATACGCAGTATTTT | CASSAPSGGAPDTQYF
TRBD1 | TRBJ2-3 | TRBV4-2 | . | TGTGCCAGCAGCCTTCTCAGGACAGGGGCTAGCACAGATACGCAGTATTTT | CASSLLRTGASTDTQYF
. | TRBJ1-1 | TRBV7-2 | . | TGTGCCAGCAGCTTAGTGTTCATGAACACTGAAGCTTTCTTT | CASSLVFMNTEAFF
. | TRBJ2-3 | TRBV7-9 | many | TGTGCCAGCAGCTCCTGGACAGAAGAGCGAGATACGCAGTATTTT | CASSSWTEERDTQYF
. | TRBJ2-7 | TRBV7-9 | . | TGTGCCAGCAGCTTAGCTAGCGGAGGTGGGGGATACGAGCAGTACTTC | CASSLASGGGGYEQYF
TRBD2 | TRBJ2-7 | TRBV7-2 | . | TGTGCCAGCAGCTTAGTAAGCGGGGCCCCCTCAGCGCAGTACTTC | CASSLVSGAPSAQYF
TRBD1 | TRBJ1-2 | TRBV28 | . | TGTGCCAGCAGTTCAAGGGACAGATTTTTTAGGGGCTACACCTTC | CASSSRDRFFRGYTF
. | TRBJ1-1 | TRBV12-3/TRBV12-4 | . | TGTGCCAGCAGTTTGGGAGGTAACACTGAAGCTTTCTTT | CASSLGGNTEAFF
. | TRBJ2-2 | TRBV7-9 | . | TGTGCCAGCAGCTCCTACACCGGGGAGCTGTTTTTT | CASSSYTGELFF
. | TRBJ2-1 | TRBV29-1 | . | TGCAGCGTTGATGGGCAGGGACTTGTTGATGAGCAGTTCTTC | CSVDGQGLVDEQFF
. | TRBJ1-1 | TRBV2 | . | TGTGCCAGCAGGGGCCAGCCGAACACTGAAGCTTTCTTT | CASRGQPNTEAFF
. | TRBJ1-5 | TRBV5-1 | . | TGCGCCAGCAGCTTCTCAGGGGAGTCCAATCAGCCCCAGCATTTT | CASSFSGESNQPQHF
TRBD1 | TRBJ2-7 | TRBV5-4 | . | TGTGCCAGCAGACAGGGGTCTCGCCCTCCCTACGAGCAGTACTTC | CASRQGSRPPYEQYF
TRBD1 | TRBJ1-2 | TRBV27 | . | TGTGCCAGCAGTTTATCCCCGGACAGGGGGTATTATGGCTACACCTTC | CASSLSPDRGYYGYTF
. | TRBJ1-5 | TRBV27 | . | TGTGCCAGCAGTTTTGCCCTAAATCAGCCCCAGCATTTT | CASSFALNQPQHF
. | TRBJ2-1 | TRBV9 | once | TGTGCCAGCAGCGATAGTCCCCTTGAGCAGTTCTTC | CASSDSPLEQFF
TRBD1 | TRBJ1-1 | TRBV28 | few | TGTGCCAGCAGCTCCCCGGGACAGGGTGAAGTTGTAGCTTTCTTT | CASSSPGQGEVVAFF
TRBD1 | TRBJ2-1 | TRBV5-6 | . | TGTGCCAGCAGCTTGGGACAGGGGGCGTTTAGAGGGAATGAGCAGTTCTTC | CASSLGQGAFRGNEQFF
TRBD1 | TRBJ1-5 | TRBV12-3/TRBV12-4 | . | TGTGCCAGCAGGGACAGGCCCCAGGGGCCCCAGCATTTT | CASRDRPQGPQHF
TRBD1 | TRBJ2-2 | TRBV4-3 | . | TGCGCCAGCAGCCAAGTTCAGGGGGCCGACACCGGGGAGCTGTTTTTT | CASSQVQGADTGELFF
. | TRBJ1-2 | TRBV12-3/TRBV12-4 | . | TGTGCCAGCAGTTTAAAGGCGGTGGTTGGCTACACCTTC | CASSLKAVVGYTF
. | TRBJ1-2 | TRBV27 | . | TGTGCCAGCAGTTCTCGGGGGGGGATAGGGGCGAAATATGGCTACACCTTC | CASSSRGGIGAKYGYTF
. | TRBJ1-4 | TRBV2 | . | TGTGCCAGCAGTATGGACAGTCCTGCAACTAATGAAAAACTGTTTTTT | CASSMDSPATNEKLFF
. | TRBJ2-5 | TRBV15 | . | TGTGCCACCAGCAGAGCTCCGCAAGAGACCCAGTACTTC | CATSRAPQETQYF
. | TRBJ2-2 | TRBV18 | . | TGTGCCAGCTCACCACCGGGCTCCAAAAGAAACACCGGGGAGCTGTTTTTT | CASSPPGSKRNTGELFF
. | TRBJ1-3 | TRBV7-9 | . | TGTGCCAGCAGCTCCTCCCAGGGTTCTGGAAACACCATATATTTT | CASSSSQGSGNTIYF
. | TRBJ1-2 | TRBV2 | . | TGTGCCAGCACGGTCCGCGAGGGCTACACCTTC | CASTVREGYTF
. | TRBJ1-2 | TRBV14 | few | TGTGCCAGCAGCCAAGATTACCCTTCCTGGGAGGGCTACACCTTC | CASSQDYPSWEGYTF
. | TRBJ1-6 | TRBV7-8 | . | TGTGCCAGCAGCTTAGCTGTCGGCAGGGCGGATTCACCCCTCCACTTT | CASSLAVGRADSPLHF